Listed below are T cell receptor beta chains from one sample, sequenced in a study of T cell repertoires in cytomegalovirus infection. TCRdb called the reads again in MiXCR, with one record for every CDR3 protein. The profile shows more than 250,000 distinct CDR3 sequences, around 15% of them singletons. Input material: PBMCs. These receptors were obtained from a human donor in good health (CMV status not recorded). Some clones in this sample may be carry-over from other donors' samples. CDR3s include the opening cysteine and the closing phenylalanine or tryptophan. D genes are given only for firm matches.

V: TRBV2
D: TRBD2
J: TRBJ2-7
CDR3: CASSLQRGIPYEQYF

V: TRBV7-9
D: TRBD1
J: TRBJ1-6
CDR3: CASSLPVDRASPLHF

V: TRBV29-1
D: NA
J: TRBJ2-1
CDR3: CSVVGVQEQFF

V: TRBV5-1
D: TRBD1
J: TRBJ1-6
CDR3: CASSAGQGQNNSPLHF

V: TRBV20-1
D: NA
J: TRBJ2-3
CDR3: CSASSSGARDTQYF

V: TRBV7-2
D: NA
J: TRBJ2-3
CDR3: CASSSRDRRVGADTQYF

V: TRBV25-1
D: TRBD1
J: TRBJ1-5
CDR3: CASSESGTGGQPQHF

V: TRBV29-1
D: NA
J: TRBJ1-3
CDR3: CSARTGNTIYF

V: TRBV19
D: NA
J: TRBJ1-2
CDR3: CASRNDFYGYTF

V: TRBV6-2/TRBV6-3
D: NA
J: TRBJ1-5
CDR3: CASSTPRTGQPQHF

V: TRBV19
D: TRBD2
J: TRBJ2-5
CDR3: CADSTQRLADNQETQYF

V: TRBV4-2
D: NA
J: TRBJ2-1
CDR3: CASSQGQDPYNEQFF

V: TRBV7-9
D: NA
J: TRBJ2-3
CDR3: CASSSAPGPSGTQYF

V: TRBV7-8
D: TRBD1
J: TRBJ1-4
CDR3: CASSLKGAVGTNEKLFF

V: TRBV6-2/TRBV6-3
D: NA
J: TRBJ1-1
CDR3: CASRRVLGPAFF

V: TRBV7-9
D: TRBD1
J: TRBJ1-1
CDR3: CASSRQGVTEAFF

V: TRBV29-1
D: NA
J: TRBJ1-1
CDR3: CSVEGGAFF

V: TRBV5-6
D: TRBD1
J: TRBJ1-4
CDR3: CASSPRTGGGREKLFF

V: TRBV5-1
D: TRBD1
J: TRBJ2-7
CDR3: CASREGTAYEQYF

V: TRBV11-2
D: NA
J: TRBJ1-2
CDR3: CASSLWGVSSYGYTF

V: TRBV15
D: NA
J: TRBJ2-7
CDR3: CATSRAADALYEQYF

V: TRBV7-3
D: NA
J: TRBJ2-3
CDR3: CASSLNFFDTQYF